Below are 14 T cell receptor beta chains sequenced from a single sample in a study of shared clonotypes between healthy human individuals. Profiled with immunoSEQ multiplex PCR; TCRdb holds only in-frame clones, not every one. The data show roughly 500,000 clones, approximately 94% seen once. Sequenced: naive CD4+ T cells sorted from blood. Subset indicated: CD45RA+ positively selected. All receptors come from a woman in her thirties in good health.

The CDR3 DNA reads TGTGCCAGCAGTTACAGACTAGCGGGGACCGGTACGCAGTATTTT. This gives the protein CASSYRLAGTGTQYF. The chain links TRBV6-6 to TRBJ2-3; 11 positions agree with TRBD2. The CDR3 is made up of 15 amino acids. The germline V gene has CDR1 MNHNY and CDR2 SVGAGI (reference sequence). After removal of 2 bases from V and 8 bases from J, the junction contained 6 bases not matched to a gene.

The V and J genes are TRBV6-6 and TRBJ1-3; D call uncertain. The germline gives CDR1 MNHNY, CDR2 SVGAGI (reference sequence). V was trimmed by 5 bases and J by 0 bases, leaving 11 bases between them. This CDR3 has 15 residues. The CDR3 loop reads CASSQQSNSGNTIYF. The CDR3 coding sequence is TGTGCCAGCAGTCAACAGAGTAACTCTGGAAACACCATATATTTT.

The gene calls are TRBV7-9 and TRBJ2-4; the D is unclear. CDR1 is SEHNR and CDR2 is FQNEAQ in the germline V gene (reference sequence). V lost 7 bases and J 0 bases, leaving 10 bases between the germline ends. The CDR3 is 14 amino acids. The CDR3 region is CASTLELAKNIQYF. The CDR3 DNA reads TGTGCCAGCACCCTCGAGCTAGCCAAAAACATTCAGTACTTC.

The chain is built from TRBV13 and TRBJ1-2; TRBD1 matches at 8 bases. Germline V CDR1 and CDR2: PRHDT, FYEKMQ (reference sequence). V trimming: 5 bases; J trimming: 7 bases; junction bases outside the gene matches: 6. The CDR3 length is 13 residues. CDR3 loop: CASSIDRGIGYTF. CDR3 nucleotide sequence: TGTGCCAGCAGCATAGACAGGGGCATTGGCTACACCTTC.

The sample holds one count of this clone. CDR3 bases: TGTGCCAGCAGTAGTGACGCGGGAGCAAACGAGCAGTACTTC. Protein sequence: CASSSDAGANEQYF. The rearrangement uses TRBV6-1 and TRBJ2-7, with 7 bases matching TRBD2. Germline loops: CDR1 MNHNS, CDR2 SASEGT. Unmatched junction bases numbered 9, after V lost 5 bases and J lost 5 bases. The CDR3 is 14 residues long.

The chain has TRBV28 and TRBJ1-5; D perhaps matches TRBD1 (6 bases). Germline assignment: CDR1 MDHEN and CDR2 SYDVKM. This CDR3 comprises 19 residues. Trimming took 3 bases from V and 3 from J, leaving 24 bases between them. CDR3 DNA: TGTGCCAGCAGTTTGCGGATCACAGGGTTAAGGAAGTTCAATCAGCCCCAGCATTTT. Protein sequence: CASSLRITGLRKFNQPQHF.

CDR3 amino acids: CASSDASGTGKYEQYF. The CDR3 DNA is TGTGCCAGCAGTGACGCATCCGGGACAGGAAAATACGAGCAGTACTTC. The chain joins TRBV2 to TRBJ2-7; 8 nucleotides line up with TRBD1. The CDR3 length is 16 residues. V lost 3 bases and J lost 4; bases outside the gene matches: 11. CDR1 and CDR2 from the germline V gene are SNHLY and FYNNEI.

The rearrangement uses TRBV28 and TRBJ1-1; D perhaps matches TRBD1 (5 bases). This CDR3 has 14 residues. V shed 5 bases and J shed 1 base, with 11 bases lying between them. Germline CDR1 is MDHEN and CDR2 is SYDVKM. CDR3: CASSPSGTNTEAFF. The DNA for the CDR3 is TGTGCCAGCAGTCCCTCGGGGACGAACACTGAAGCTTTCTTT.

This sequence joins TRBV18 and TRBJ2-7; D could derive from TRBD1 or TRBD2 (5 bases each). The CDR3 totals 13 residues. Germline V gene data show CDR1 as KGHSH and CDR2 as LQKENI. The V end lost 1 base, the J end lost 6 bases, and 10 bases lay between the germline ends. The CDR3: CASSPRGGSEQYF. CDR3 in DNA: TGTGCCAGCTCACCACGTGGGGGAAGCGAGCAGTACTTC.

Worth noting for this clone: Other nucleotide sequences in the sample specify the same CDR3. This chain joins TRBV6-5 and TRBJ2-7, with TRBD1 matching over 7 bases. Losses at the gene ends were 2 bases for V and 2 bases for J; bases not matched to a gene: 3. The CDR3 extends over 14 amino acids. Germline CDR1 and CDR2: MNHEY and SVGAGI. The CDR3 DNA follows: TGTGCCAGCAGTTACGGGCAGGGGGCCTACGAGCAGTACTTC. This codes for CASSYGQGAYEQYF.

The chain joins TRBV9 to TRBJ2-7, with TRBD1 identical over 7 bases. Germline V lookup: CDR1 SGDLS, CDR2 YYNGEE. Unmatched junction bases numbered 8, after V lost 0 bases and J lost 2 bases. CDR3 length: 16 amino acids. CDR3 DNA: TGTGCCAGCAGCGTAGCTGAGGGGGCAGGGACCTACGAGCAGTACTTC. Residues: CASSVAEGAGTYEQYF.

Concerning this clone itself: Other DNA sequences in this sample translate to the same CDR3. The chain joins TRBV28 to TRBJ2-7; D is undetermined. This CDR3 has 13 amino acids. From germline, CDR1 is MDHEN and CDR2 SYDVKM. V gave up 3 bases and J gave up 2 bases, with 8 bases separating them. This chain's CDR3 is CASSFQDPYEQYF. CDR3 DNA sequence: TGTGCCAGCAGTTTCCAGGATCCCTACGAGCAGTACTTC.

This chain connects TRBV28 to TRBJ1-5; D not resolved. The CDR3 has 16 residues. Germline values: CDR1 MDHEN, CDR2 SYDVKM. V lost 1 base to trimming and J lost 0 bases, with 10 bases between them. CDR3 bases: TGTGCCAGCAGTTTATTGCCAGCGAATAGCAATCAGCCCCAGCATTTT. Translated, it gives CASSLLPANSNQPQHF.

This clone was seen a few times. J is TRBJ1-3 and V is TRBV5-1, with 9 bases that match TRBD1. The CDR3 spans 14 residues. Per germline, CDR1 SGHRS and CDR2 YFSETQ. J lost 1 base, V lost 4 bases, and 0 bases had no gene match. In DNA form, the CDR3 reads TGCGCCAGCAGCGGGACAGGGTCTGGAAACACCATATATTTT. Its translation: CASSGTGSGNTIYF.